The T cell receptor (beta chain) described here comes from a study of cytomegalovirus exposure and HLA in healthy donors. The data were produced by immunoSEQ multiplex PCR, yet TCRdb's version contains in-frame clones alone and is incomplete. The top ten hold over 0.95% of the sample, which has hundreds of thousands of clones, around 85% seen once. Whole-study findings and limits: As confirmed in vitro, a few CMV-associated chains were specific for CMV antigens. Among TCR beta chains, those listed as cytomegalovirus-associated numbered over 150. A later analysis found first-cohort TCR clusters tended to co-occur in the 130 or so validation repertoires.

This clone was seen once. The target antigen is unknown. The CDR3 is made up of 15 amino acids. The V gene end was trimmed by 6 bases and the J gene end by 3 bases; junction bases not matched to a gene: 7. Germline V CDR1 and CDR2: ENHRY, SYGVKD. The donors were part of the validation cohort of over a hundred subjects. That cohort was separate from the first cohort, which comprised about 670 subjects. The chain employs TRBV10-3 and TRBJ2-7; 11 bases fit TRBD1. The sequencing input was PBMCs. The clonotype was recovered from a woman younger than 45 in good health and CMV-seropositive. Here the CDR3 reads CAISPPGTGGYEQYF. CDR3 sequence (DNA): TGTGCCATCAGCCCTCCCGGGACAGGGGGCTACGAGCAGTACTTC.